The sequence of this T cell receptor beta chain was determined in a study of T cells in Graves' hyperthyroidism and ophthalmopathy. Across the study: Peripheral blood draws took place at initial diagnosis, ahead of any treatment.

The germline V gene has CDR1 KGHDR and CDR2 SFDVKD. The CDR3 has 16 residues. Losses at the gene ends were 4 bases for V and 5 bases for J; bases not matched to a gene: 5. Every diagnosis used clinical symptoms, serum thyroxine and TRAb, thyroid ultrasound and orbital computed tomography. The source material, RNA transcripts, was used to amplify TCR beta CDR3 regions. Initially, a first-round RT-PCR of the TCR CDR3 employed the HTBI primer set. TCRdb independently ran MiXCR on the multiplex PCR reads; one entry per CDR3 protein. The table has about 270,000 distinct CDR3 sequences, approximately 21% seen once. The study, taken as a whole, reports: Using 13 V-J features, a model discriminated ophthalmopathy from stable hyperthyroidism. Blood also carried most thyroid clonotypes expanded above 0.001.

This clonotype was found a few times. The antigen remains undetermined. The specimen sequenced was blood. The clonotype originates from a man aged 25-40 years with Graves' ophthalmopathy. V usage is TRBV24-1 and J usage is TRBJ2-1, with 12 bases matching TRBD2. The CDR3 here is CATSDRLAGVNNEQFF. CDR3 nucleotide sequence: TGTGCCACCAGTGACCGACTAGCGGGAGTAAACAATGAGCAGTTCTTC.